Sequencing of this T cell receptor beta chain was carried out in a study of T cells in Graves' hyperthyroidism and ophthalmopathy. General study results and limits: Most thyroid clonotypes that were expanded above 0.001 also turned up in blood. Stable hyperthyroidism and ophthalmopathy were separated using 13 V-J signatures.

No progression to ophthalmopathy during 18 months of follow-up defined stable disease. This clonotype was recorded at least ten times. What it binds is not known. This CDR3 has 17 residues. The V end was cut by 2 bases, the J end by 7 bases, with 18 bases between. The TCR beta CDR3 regions underwent amplification using RNA transcripts as the source. First-round RT-PCR targeting the TCR CDR3 was performed with the HTBI primer set. MiXCR, run by TCRdb on the multiplex PCR reads, gives a single entry per CDR3 protein. Found here are around 690,000 distinct CDR3 sequences, around a sixth of them singletons; the top ten hold about 14%.

This clonotype was obtained from a man in his fifties with Graves' hyperthyroidism. The chain employs TRBV12-3 or TRBV12-4 and TRBJ1-6; D perhaps matches TRBD1 (5 bases). The material sequenced was blood. The CDR3 nucleotides read TGTGCCAGCAGTTTAACCGGGAGCGGGACTTCGAATTCACCCCTCCACTTT. It specifies CASSLTGSGTSNSPLHF.